This T cell receptor beta chain stems from a study of cytomegalovirus exposure and HLA in healthy donors. Across the study: Of the donors genotyped, 398 in all, about 81% fell in the Caucasian-associated ancestry cluster.

This CDR3 contains 15 residues. CDR1 and CDR2 from the germline V gene are MNHEY and SVGAGI. The V and J ends lost 5 bases and 7 bases, in that order; junction bases with no gene match: 7. A remark on this clone: The same CDR3 arises from other DNA sequences in this sample as well.

Primers included in the PCR were 60 Vbeta and 13 Jbeta primers. Some clones are missing from TCRdb's copy, which holds only in-frame ones; the method was immunoSEQ multiplex PCR. Found here are fewer than 60,000 clones; the top ten clones hold 9% to 15%. This TCR was sampled from a woman aged 30 to 39 in good health and CMV-seropositive. This chain joins TRBV6-5 and TRBJ1-6; the match to TRBD1 covers 8 bases. Sequencing was done on a sample of PBMCs. For the CDR3, the DNA is TGTGCCAGCAGTAATGACAGGGGACCCAATTCACCCCTCCACTTT. Protein: CASSNDRGPNSPLHF.